These 14 T cell receptor beta chains were all obtained from the same sample, sequenced in a study of CD8 T cells in ankylosing spondylitis. Whole-study findings and limits: Characteristic, it appeared, of ankylosing spondylitis blood was a TCR beta motif of about eight highly homologous variants.

Antigen specificity for these receptors is unknown. A single record per CDR3 protein comes from TCRdb applying MiXCR to the 5' RACE reads. The table has over 700,000 distinct CDR3 sequences, roughly 19% seen once; the top ten hold 19%. Sequences were obtained from blood, either unsorted or a sorted T cell fraction (not recorded which). The origin of the receptors is a male donor with ankylosing spondylitis.

The J gene is TRBJ1-6, the V gene TRBV29-1, with TRBD1 as a possible D gene (6 bases). From germline, CDR1 is SQVTM and CDR2 ANQGSEA. Trimming took 0 bases from V and 15 from J, leaving 12 bases between them. This CDR3 has 12 residues. CDR3 nucleotide sequence: TGCAGCGTTGAAGAAGGGGGAGGAATCCTCCACTTT. It yields the protein CSVEEGGGILHF.

This clonotype was counted only a few times. The chain is built from TRBV2 and TRBJ2-7; 8 bases agree with TRBD1. The V and J ends lost 7 bases and 4 bases, in that order; junction bases with no gene match: 6. CDR1 is SNHLY, CDR2 FYNNEI, per germline. The CDR3 spans 13 residues. CDR3 nucleotide sequence: TGTGCCAGCATCGGACAGGGAAGGTACGAGCAGTACTTC. Translating gives CASIGQGRYEQYF.

This chain links TRBV6-1 with TRBJ1-1; 7 nucleotides line up with TRBD1. The V and J ends lost 6 bases and 2 bases, in that order; junction bases with no gene match: 6. CDR3 length: 14 amino acids. CDR1 and CDR2 from the germline V gene are MNHNS and SASEGT. This CDR3 reads CASRRGQFNTEAFF. The CDR3 DNA is TGTGCCAGCAGGAGGGGACAGTTTAACACTGAAGCTTTCTTT.

This chain joins TRBV4-2 and TRBJ2-3; possibly TRBD2 for D (6 bases). Trimming shortened V by 2 bases and J by 6 bases, and 12 bases separated the two germline ends. The CDR3 runs 14 residues. Germline V gene lookup returns CDR1 LGHNA and CDR2 YNFKEQ. DNA of the CDR3: TGTGCCAGCAGCCAACTACTAGCACCGGATACGCAGTATTTT. Translating gives CASSQLLAPDTQYF.

The sample holds a few counts of this clonotype. The V call is TRBV7-2, the J call TRBJ2-3, with TRBD2 as a possible D gene (6 bases). Germline loops: CDR1 SGHTA, CDR2 FQGNSA. V was cut by 6 bases and J by 0 bases, with 19 bases left in between. The CDR3 length is 17 residues. CDR3 loop: CASSIEAPSVSTDTQYF. As DNA, the CDR3 is TGTGCCAGCAGTATAGAGGCTCCTAGCGTAAGCACAGATACGCAGTATTTT.

The V gene is TRBV29-1, the J gene TRBJ1-5; D is ambiguous. This CDR3 region has 13 residues. Per the germline V gene, CDR1 is SQVTM and CDR2 is ANQGSEA. V was shortened by 7 bases and J by 6 bases, with 16 bases between the two germline ends. CDR3: CSAAAGKGQPQHF. CDR3 bases: TGCAGCGCTGCCGCGGGAAAGGGTCAGCCCCAGCATTTT.

This chain connects TRBV6-2 or TRBV6-3 to TRBJ1-5, with D perhaps TRBD1 (5 bases). The CDR3 is 13 amino acids. V was pared by 0 bases and J by 12 bases, with 12 bases between. Germline V gives CDR1 MNHEY, CDR2 SVGEGT. The CDR3 coding sequence is TGTGCCAGCAGTTACTCGAATATCCAGGGCCAGCATTTT. Amino acid sequence: CASSYSNIQGQHF.

The V and J genes are TRBV2 and TRBJ1-5; no reliable D call. The V gene lost 4 bases and the J gene lost 6 bases, with 13 bases spanning the gap. The CDR3 has 14 residues. CDR1 is SNHLY, CDR2 FYNNEI, per germline. CDR3 bases: TGTGCCAGCAGTGGGTTTTTGGAGGGTCAGCCCCAGCATTTT. It is translated as CASSGFLEGQPQHF.

This clonotype was recorded many times. This rearrangement joins TRBV20-1 to TRBJ1-4, with D unclear. Trimming pared 1 base from V and 11 bases from J, leaving 8 bases between. Germline V gene data show CDR1 as DFQATT and CDR2 as SNEGSKA (reference sequence). The CDR3 contains 11 residues. The CDR3 reads CSARGLDKLFF. The CDR3 bases are TGCAGTGCTAGAGGTTTGGATAAACTGTTTTTT.

The chain carries TRBV28 and TRBJ1-2, with 7 bases identical to TRBD1. The V and J ends lost 8 bases and 7 bases, in that order; junction bases with no gene match: 13. The CDR3 extends over 14 amino acids. The germline CDR1 and CDR2 sequences are MDHEN and SYDVKM. The CDR3 DNA sequence: TGTGCCAGCCGTGACAACAGGGGAAAGGGTGGCTACACCTTC. Translating it yields CASRDNRGKGGYTF.

This clonotype occurred a few times. The chain joins TRBV28 to TRBJ2-7; 13 bases align to TRBD2. The CDR3 is made up of 15 amino acids. V trimming: 3 bases; J trimming: 3 bases; junction bases outside the gene matches: 2. The germline V gene has CDR1 MDHEN and CDR2 SYDVKM. DNA of the CDR3: TGTGCCAGCAGTTTGACTAGCGGGAGGTACTACGAGCAGTACTTC. Its protein product is CASSLTSGRYYEQYF.

The J gene is TRBJ2-6, the V gene TRBV5-6, with 8 bases aligning to TRBD1. Germline V gene data show CDR1 as SGHDT and CDR2 as YYEEEE. This CDR3 is built from 20 residues. The J segment lost 0 bases and the V segment lost 3 bases, leaving 14 bases of the junction unmatched. In DNA form, the CDR3 reads TGTGCCAGCAGCTCACCGCTCGGGGGACAGGCGAACTCTGGGGCCAACGTCCTGACTTTC. Protein product: CASSSPLGGQANSGANVLTF.

This rearrangement joins TRBV7-9 to TRBJ2-5; D remains ambiguous. Germline CDR1 SEHNR, CDR2 FQNEAQ (reference sequence). The length of the CDR3 is 14 residues. Trimming took off 1 base at V and 2 bases at J, with 8 bases between the two ends. The DNA of the CDR3 is TGTGCCAGCAGCTTAGAAGTCAGACAAGAGACCCAGTACTTC. This sequence encodes CASSLEVRQETQYF.

This clonotype showed up just a few times. The chain carries TRBV5-1 and TRBJ2-6; D unclear. Trimming removed 3 bases from V and 0 bases from J, with 7 bases in between. The germline gives CDR1 SGHRS, CDR2 YFSETQ. This CDR3 has 15 residues. The CDR3 here is CASSSQTSGANVLTF. CDR3 nucleotide sequence: TGCGCCAGCAGCTCCCAAACCTCTGGGGCCAACGTCCTGACTTTC.